Listed below are T cell receptor beta chains from one sample, sequenced in a study of shared clonotypes between healthy human individuals. Clones were sequenced by immunoSEQ multiplex PCR, and TCRdb holds only the in-frame ones, with some missing. The sample includes about 2.3 million clones, roughly 93% of them seen just once. Sequenced sample: naive CD4+ T cells from PBMCs. These receptors all come from a man aged 18 to 30 in good health. Some clones in this sample may be carry-over from other donors' samples. Each CDR3 is given with its conserved first and last residue. D genes are given only for firm matches. Clone size appears in some rows only: once, few, many, or a class for an expanded clone.

abundance	d_gene	j_gene	v_gene	CDR3nt	CDR3aa
once	NA	TRBJ2-5	TRBV4-2	TGTGCCAGCAGCGGGGGGACCAGACAAGAGACCCAGTACTTC	CASSGGTRQETQYF
NA	NA	TRBJ2-5	TRBV5-1	TGCGCCAGCGGTCCCGACTCCTTACAGGGCGCTCTGAAAGGGGCCCAGTACTTC	CASGPDSLQGALKGAQYF
NA	NA	TRBJ2-1	TRBV6-5	TGTGCCAGCAGCCCTAGCGCGGGGAAGCAGTTCTTC	CASSPSAGKQFF
NA	TRBD2	TRBJ2-7	TRBV7-2	TGTGCCAGCAGCCCCGGGAGGGCCCCCTACGAGCAGTACTTC	CASSPGRAPYEQYF
NA	NA	TRBJ1-1	TRBV2	TGTGCCAGCAGGGGAATGGGGGACGTCAACACTGAAGCTTTCTTT	CASRGMGDVNTEAFF
NA	TRBD2	TRBJ2-1	TRBV10-3	TGTGCCATCAGCGCCGGGAGGGCGAATCACAATGAGCAGTTCTTC	CAISAGRANHNEQFF
NA	NA	TRBJ1-1	TRBV5-1	TGCGCCAGCAGACTCAAGGGGGACACTGAAGCTTTCTTT	CASRLKGDTEAFF
NA	NA	TRBJ2-7	TRBV4-3	TGCGCCAGCAGCCAAGGCCCAGAGTCCTACGAGCAGTACTTC	CASSQGPESYEQYF
NA	NA	TRBJ2-3	TRBV7-9	TGTGCCAGCAGCTCGGGTTGGGGGGCTGAGGCAGATACGCAGTATTTT	CASSSGWGAEADTQYF
once	NA	TRBJ1-1	TRBV28	TGTGCCAGCAGTCCACCCCCGCTTCTTAACAGAAAGAACACTGAAGCTTTCTTT	CASSPPPLLNRKNTEAFF
NA	TRBD1	TRBJ1-1	TRBV14	TGTGCCAGCAGCCAAGAGACAGGGGTTGAAGCTTTCTTT	CASSQETGVEAFF
NA	NA	TRBJ1-1	TRBV6-6	TGTGCCAGCAGTACCGGACGCGCTGAAGCTTTCTTT	CASSTGRAEAFF
NA	TRBD1	TRBJ2-1	TRBV29-1	TGCAGCGTTGTAATACAGGGGCCATACAATGAGCAGTTCTTC	CSVVIQGPYNEQFF
NA	NA	TRBJ2-3	TRBV9	TGTGCCAGCAGCGTAGTCTCATCCACAGATACGCAGTATTTT	CASSVVSSTDTQYF
NA	TRBD1	TRBJ1-1	TRBV19	TGTGCCAGTAGTCACCGGGACAGGGGGATTGAAGCTTTCTTT	CASSHRDRGIEAFF
few	NA	TRBJ1-5	TRBV19	TGTGCCAGCGGGACTGCCCTTCATCAGCCCCAGCATTTT	CASGTALHQPQHF
NA	TRBD1	TRBJ2-2	TRBV5-4	TGTGCCAGCACCCAGGGGGCGAGGGACACCGGGGAGCTGTTTTTT	CASTQGARDTGELFF
NA	NA	TRBJ2-1	TRBV28	TGTGCCAGCAGGCCTACAGGGGGGGATAATGAGCAGTTCTTC	CASRPTGGDNEQFF
NA	NA	TRBJ1-1	TRBV18	TGTGCCAGCTCACCATCAGGGGTGAAAGGCACTGAAGCTTTCTTT	CASSPSGVKGTEAFF
NA	NA	TRBJ1-2	TRBV19	TGTGCCAGTAGTGCGCGCGCGGATGGCTACACCTTC	CASSARADGYTF
NA	NA	TRBJ2-2	TRBV6-5	TGTGCCAGCAGGAGGGGCACCGGGGAGCTGTTTTTT	CASRRGTGELFF
NA	NA	TRBJ2-7	TRBV30	TGTGCCACCCTCGGGGGATTCTCCTACGAGCAGTACTTC	CATLGGFSYEQYF
NA	NA	TRBJ2-7	TRBV27	TGTGCCAGCAGTTTCACCCTCGGGAGTAATATGTACGAGCAGTACTTC	CASSFTLGSNMYEQYF
once	TRBD2	TRBJ2-1	TRBV7-9	TGTGCCAGCAGCTTAGGGACTAGCGGGAGGGTGACGGACAATGAGCAGTTCTTC	CASSLGTSGRVTDNEQFF
NA	TRBD1	TRBJ1-2	TRBV15	TGTGCCACCAGCCGGGGACAGGGGGGTGGCTACACCTTC	CATSRGQGGGYTF
NA	NA	TRBJ2-7	TRBV20-1	TGCAGTGCTAGTACCTACGAGCAGTACTTC	CSASTYEQYF
NA	NA	TRBJ1-5	TRBV9	TGTGCCAGCAGCGTAGCACAGGGACAGCCCCAGCATTTT	CASSVAQGQPQHF
NA	TRBD2	TRBJ2-5	TRBV4-3	TGCGCCAGCAGCCAAGATAGGAGGAGCGGGAGTGGCCAAGAGACCCAGTACTTC	CASSQDRRSGSGQETQYF
NA	NA	TRBJ2-3	TRBV28	TGTGCCAGCACCTTTGCGCCGAGCACAGATACGCAGTATTTT	CASTFAPSTDTQYF
NA	NA	TRBJ1-5	TRBV6-6	TGTGCCAGCAGTACGGTTCCGAATCAGCCCCAGCATTTT	CASSTVPNQPQHF
once	TRBD1	TRBJ1-1	TRBV4-1	TGCGCCAGCAGCCGGGGACAGGGTGCCGGCACTGAAGCTTTCTTT	CASSRGQGAGTEAFF
NA	NA	TRBJ2-1	TRBV27	TGTGCCAGCAAGGAGGAGTCCGCGAAGTACAATGAGCAGTTCTTC	CASKEESAKYNEQFF
once	TRBD2	TRBJ2-7	TRBV15	TGTGCCACCAGCGATCCTAGCGGGAGGCGCGAGCAGTACTTC	CATSDPSGRREQYF
NA	TRBD2	TRBJ2-3	TRBV18	TGTGCCAGCTCACCCGTAGCGGGGACAGATACGCAGTATTTT	CASSPVAGTDTQYF
NA	NA	TRBJ1-2	TRBV2	TGTGCCAGCGGAGGGGGTTCAGGTGGCTACACCTTC	CASGGGSGGYTF
NA	NA	TRBJ2-1	TRBV5-4	TGTGCCAGCAGCATAATTACAGGGTGGGACAATGAGCAGTTCTTC	CASSIITGWDNEQFF
NA	TRBD1	TRBJ1-5	TRBV10-3	TGTGCCATCGGCCCGGGACAGGGCCTACGGGAAGATAGCAATCAGCCCCAGCATTTT	CAIGPGQGLREDSNQPQHF
NA	TRBD1	TRBJ2-7	TRBV18	TGTGCCAGCTCACCGTACAGGGGCGAGCAGTACTTC	CASSPYRGEQYF
NA	NA	TRBJ1-1	TRBV29-1	TGCAGCGTTGAGTGGGGCAGGGCGGGAACTGAAGCTTTCTTT	CSVEWGRAGTEAFF
NA	NA	TRBJ1-5	TRBV6-6	TGTGCCAGCAGTGGTCAGGGTCAGCCCCAGCATTTT	CASSGQGQPQHF
NA	NA	TRBJ2-3	TRBV11-3	TGTGCCAGCAGCTTAGATCTCGGAGATACGCAGTATTTT	CASSLDLGDTQYF
NA	NA	TRBJ2-2	TRBV5-4	TGTGCCAGCAGCTTTCCCCAGCCGGGGAACACCGGGGAGCTGTTTTTT	CASSFPQPGNTGELFF
once	NA	TRBJ2-7	TRBV7-3	TGTGCCAGCAGTCTCGGGCCCTCCTACGAGCAGTACTTC	CASSLGPSYEQYF
NA	NA	TRBJ2-5	TRBV28	TGTGCCAGCGCCCTACCCGGGGTAAAAGAGCAGTACTTC	CASALPGVKEQYF
NA	NA	TRBJ2-7	TRBV30	TGTGCCTGGAGTATCGGACAAGCCTACGAGCAGTACTTC	CAWSIGQAYEQYF
NA	NA	TRBJ1-3	TRBV18	TGTGCCAGCTCACCCGGACGCGCAGGGACTGCTGGAAACACCATATATTTT	CASSPGRAGTAGNTIYF
once	NA	TRBJ2-3	TRBV6-5	TGTGCCAGCAGTTACTCAGGAGGGTATAACACAGATACGCAGTATTTT	CASSYSGGYNTDTQYF
NA	NA	TRBJ2-2	TRBV5-1	TGCGCCAGCAGCGCCCGGACAGACGGGGAGCTGTTTTTT	CASSARTDGELFF
NA	TRBD1	TRBJ2-7	TRBV29-1	TGCAGCGTCCAAGGGACAGCGTCCTACGAGCAGTACTTC	CSVQGTASYEQYF
NA	NA	TRBJ1-1	TRBV11-1	TGTGCCAGCAGGACGGGGGCGGCGGTCGCTGAAGCTTTCTTT	CASRTGAAVAEAFF
once	NA	TRBJ2-7	TRBV11-1	TGTGCCAGCAGCTTAGTTCCCGGTAACTACGAGCAGTACTTC	CASSLVPGNYEQYF
NA	NA	TRBJ2-7	TRBV27	TGTGCCAGCAGTTTCGGGGTGAATACCTACGAGCAGTACTTC	CASSFGVNTYEQYF
NA	TRBD1	TRBJ2-5	TRBV27	TGTGCCAGCAGTTCGGCCGGGACAGGGGGTCGAGAGACCCAGTACTTC	CASSSAGTGGRETQYF
NA	TRBD2	TRBJ2-7	TRBV5-1	TGCGCCAGCAGCTTGGGCGGGACTAGCGGCTACGAGCAGTACTTC	CASSLGGTSGYEQYF